This TCR beta chain was profiled in a study of neurological immune-mediated disorders. Germline V gene data show CDR1 as SEHNR and CDR2 as FQNEAQ (reference sequence). The CDR3 length is 15 residues. Note on this clonotype: One end of the junction does not line up with germline, which may come from a read error.

Time point given: technical triplicate 3. MiXCR, applied by TCRdb to the 5' RACE reads, yields one record per CDR3 protein. The repertoire consists of about 44,000 distinct CDR3 sequences, with under 25% occurring once and the leading ten covering around 4.2%. What was sequenced was PBMCs. The source is a man aged 55-75 years with HTLV-1-associated myelopathy (HAM/TSP). The chain links TRBV7-9 to TRBJ2-2; 7 bases fit TRBD2. CDR3 bases: TGTGCCAGCAGCACCCGACTAGCCCTAACCGGGGAGCCGTTTTTT. Residues: CASSTRLALTGEPFF.